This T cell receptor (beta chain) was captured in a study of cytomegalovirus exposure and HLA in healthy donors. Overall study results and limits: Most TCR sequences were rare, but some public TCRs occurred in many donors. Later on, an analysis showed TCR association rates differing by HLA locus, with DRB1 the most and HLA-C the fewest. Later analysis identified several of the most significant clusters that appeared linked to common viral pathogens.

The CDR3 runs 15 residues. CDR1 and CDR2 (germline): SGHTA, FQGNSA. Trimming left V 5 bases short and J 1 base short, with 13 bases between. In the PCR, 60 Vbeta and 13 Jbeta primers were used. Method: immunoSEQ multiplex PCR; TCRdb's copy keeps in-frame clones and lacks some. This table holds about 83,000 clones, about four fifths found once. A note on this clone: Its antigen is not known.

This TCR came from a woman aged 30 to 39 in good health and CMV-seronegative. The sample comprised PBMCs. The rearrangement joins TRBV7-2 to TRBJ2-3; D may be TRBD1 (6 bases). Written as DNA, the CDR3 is TGTGCCAGCAGCCTCATGGGGGCGGGCACAGATACGCAGTATTTT. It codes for CASSLMGAGTDTQYF.